One sample yielded the 10 T cell receptor beta chains listed below, sequenced in a study of T cells expressing NK-cell markers. Reprocessing the 5' RACE reads, TCRdb reports a single entry for every CDR3 protein and omits DNA. This table holds about 380,000 distinct CDR3 sequences. Specimen: blood T cells: a sorted CD56 or NKG2C T cell subset, CD4+ or CD8+ T cells, or bulk PBMC T cells (not recorded which). The receptors were gathered from a man aged 18 to 69 in good health.

The V and J genes are TRBV7-9 and TRBJ2-7; the D call of TRBD1 rests on TCRdb alone, since no DNA is present to check it. This CDR3 is built from 14 residues. Germline-derived CDR1 and CDR2 are SEHNR and FQNEAQ (reference sequence). The CDR3 loop is CASSSTDRFYEQYF.

The rearrangement uses TRBV7-3 and TRBJ2-3; the TCRdb call, TRBD2, lacks DNA for checking. The CDR3 is 16 residues long. Germline CDR1 and CDR2: SGHTA and FQGTGA. The chain's CDR3 is CASSLGWRGVTDTQYF.

This chain uses TRBV5-1 with TRBJ2-7; TCRdb designates TRBD1, a call that cannot be tested without DNA. Germline CDR1 reads SGHRS; CDR2 reads YFSETQ. This CDR3 has 16 residues. CDR3 loop: CASSLGSRQAFYEQYF.

The V gene is TRBV3-1, the J gene TRBJ1-4. CDR1 is LGHDT, CDR2 YNNKEL, per germline (reference sequence). CDR3 length: 12 residues. The CDR3: CASSLSGEKLFF.

The CDR3 loop reads CASTRTSGNQETQYF. This sequence joins TRBV12-3 or TRBV12-4 and TRBJ2-5; there is no DNA to check the TCRdb D call of TRBD2. The CDR3 spans 15 residues.

The V and J genes are TRBV18 and TRBJ2-3. Per germline, CDR1 KGHSH and CDR2 LQKENI. The CDR3 extends over 13 amino acids. CDR3 residues: CASCLGIPDTQYF.

This chain joins TRBV29-1 and TRBJ2-2. This CDR3 has 11 residues. The germline V gene has CDR1 SQVTM and CDR2 ANQGSEA. This chain's CDR3 is CSVVSPGELFF.

This rearrangement joins TRBV5-1 to TRBJ2-4; without DNA, the TCRdb call of TRBD1 cannot be checked. CDR3 size: 15 residues. CDR1 SGHRS and CDR2 YFSETQ come from the germline V gene. The CDR3 loop is CASSNPGQGSNIQYF.

The chain carries TRBV11-1 and TRBJ2-2; TCRdb calls TRBD1, which cannot be checked without DNA. The CDR3 extends over 15 amino acids. Germline CDR1 and CDR2: SGHAT and FQDESV (reference sequence). CDR3 sequence: CASSLRGQNTGELFF.

This chain links TRBV5-1 with TRBJ2-7; checking the TCRdb D call of TRBD1 is not possible without DNA. This CDR3 has 16 residues. The germline V gene encodes CDR1 SGHRS and CDR2 YFSETQ. CDR3 residues: CASSPGGGGTFYEQYF.